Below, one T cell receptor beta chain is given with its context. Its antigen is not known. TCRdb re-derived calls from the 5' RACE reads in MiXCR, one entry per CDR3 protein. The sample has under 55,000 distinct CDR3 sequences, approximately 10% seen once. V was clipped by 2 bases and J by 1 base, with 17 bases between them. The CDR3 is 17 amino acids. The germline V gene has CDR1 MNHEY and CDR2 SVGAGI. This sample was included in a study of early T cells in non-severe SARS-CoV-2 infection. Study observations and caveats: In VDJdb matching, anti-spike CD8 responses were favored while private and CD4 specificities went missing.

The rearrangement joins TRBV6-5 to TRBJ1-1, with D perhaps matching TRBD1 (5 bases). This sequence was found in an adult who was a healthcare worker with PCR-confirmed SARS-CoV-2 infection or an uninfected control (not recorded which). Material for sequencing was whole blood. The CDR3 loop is CASSYGTVTRKNTEAFF. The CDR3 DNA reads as TGTGCCAGCAGTTACGGGACGGTGACGAGGAAGAACACTGAAGCTTTCTTT.